This entry lists 12 T cell receptor beta chains sequenced from one sample in a study of blood T cell repertoires in COVID-19. The assay was immunoSEQ multiplex PCR, and TCRdb's table has in-frame clones only and misses some. The sample contains about 80,000 clones, around 76% of which appear only once. The sequencing sample was made of peripheral blood. These receptors all stem from a human donor in a cohort sampled during active COVID-19.

This chain links TRBV5-1 with TRBJ2-3; TRBD2 is a possible D gene (5 bases). The CDR3 totals 15 residues. The V end was cut by 2 bases, the J end by 0 bases, with 10 bases between. Germline assignment: CDR1 SGHRS and CDR2 YFSETQ. The CDR3 loop reads CASSFRGGSTDTQYF. The CDR3 DNA follows: TGCGCCAGCAGCTTCCGTGGCGGGAGCACAGATACGCAGTATTTT.

This chain links TRBV5-1 with TRBJ1-1; D not resolved. Trimming stripped 4 bases from V and 3 bases from J, with 16 bases between. In germline, CDR1 is SGHRS, CDR2 YFSETQ. This CDR3 is built from 15 residues. CDR3 bases: TGCGCCAGCAGCCCCCGGACGGGCGGGGACACTGAAGCTTTCTTT. Residues: CASSPRTGGDTEAFF.

The genes are TRBV24-1 and TRBJ2-1; TRBD2 aligns across 8 bases. Germline lookup yields CDR1 KGHDR and CDR2 SFDVKD. The CDR3 extends over 13 amino acids. For the CDR3, the DNA is TGTGCTTCTGGGACTAGAGAATACAATGAGCAGTTCTTC. Amino acid sequence: CASGTREYNEQFF.

The chain carries TRBV11-3 and TRBJ2-2, with 10 bases identical to TRBD1. This CDR3 has 15 residues. Germline-derived CDR1 and CDR2 are SGHNT and YENEEA. Trimming took 5 bases from V and 1 from J; bases not matched to a gene: 1. CDR3 residues: CASSRDRGNTGELFF. In DNA form, the CDR3 reads TGTGCCAGCAGCCGGGACAGGGGGAACACCGGGGAGCTGTTTTTT.

The chain is built from TRBV10-3 and TRBJ1-1; 9 nucleotides agree with TRBD1. From germline, CDR1 is ENHRY and CDR2 SYGVKD. Germline trimming cut 3 bases from V and 4 bases from J; bases unmatched to any gene: 18. The CDR3 is made up of 19 amino acids. The CDR3 DNA sequence: TGTGCCATCAGTGATGCCGGGACAGGGTTCAGAATTCGACGCACTGAAGCTTTCTTT. Translation gives CAISDAGTGFRIRRTEAFF.

This clone is labeled as medium-sized (0.01 to 0.1%). The J gene is TRBJ2-2, the V gene TRBV5-1; 14 bases are shared with TRBD2. The CDR3 is 18 amino acids. The junction had 7 bases not matched to a gene; V was cut back by 4 bases and J by 2 bases. Per germline, CDR1 SGHRS and CDR2 YFSETQ. The CDR3 is CASSMGLAGVSNTGELFF. CDR3 coding DNA: TGCGCCAGCAGCATGGGACTAGCGGGGGTCTCAAACACCGGGGAGCTGTTTTTT.

The rearrangement links TRBV6-5 to TRBJ2-5, with 8 bases identical to TRBD1. Germline assignment: CDR1 MNHEY and CDR2 SVGAGI. The V gene end was trimmed by 5 bases and the J gene end by 2 bases; junction bases not matched to a gene: 7. This CDR3 contains 15 residues. The CDR3 loop is CASSPGQALQETQYF. In DNA form, the CDR3 reads TGTGCCAGCAGTCCGGGACAGGCTCTACAAGAGACCCAGTACTTC.

The chain uses TRBV5-4 and TRBJ1-2, with a possible D match to TRBD1 (5 bases). Germline CDR1 is SGHNT and CDR2 is YYREEE (reference sequence). The V and J ends lost 0 bases and 4 bases respectively, with 16 bases between them. The CDR3 extends over 16 amino acids. The CDR3 reads CASSLDPGTGGYGYTF. The CDR3 nucleotides are TGTGCCAGCAGCTTGGACCCCGGGACTGGGGGCTATGGCTACACCTTC.

DNA of the CDR3: TGCAGCCTGAAGGACAGTTATGGTGGCGATGAGCAGTTCTTC. Translating it yields CSLKDSYGGDEQFF. The chain has TRBV29-1 and TRBJ2-1, with D possibly TRBD1 on 6 matching bases. The V and J ends lost 8 bases and 8 bases respectively, with 22 bases between them. Germline V gene data show CDR1 as SQVTM and CDR2 as ANQGSEA. The CDR3 loop spans 14 amino acids.

The CDR3 region is CASSPRQAYQPQHF. In nucleotides, the CDR3 is TGTGCCAGCAGCCCGCGACAGGCCTATCAGCCCCAGCATTTT. The gene calls are TRBV5-6 and TRBJ1-5, with a weak D call TRBD1 (6 bases). CDR3 length equals 14 residues. The germline V gene has CDR1 SGHDT and CDR2 YYEEEE. Trimming stripped 4 bases from V and 5 bases from J, with 13 bases between.

The CDR3 loop is CASSSSGGNTGELFF. In DNA form, the CDR3 reads TGTGCCAGCAGCTCCTCCGGCGGTAACACCGGGGAGCTGTTTTTT. V is TRBV9 and J is TRBJ2-2; D is unclear. The germline gives CDR1 SGDLS, CDR2 YYNGEE. The CDR3 contains 15 residues. The ends were cut back, 4 bases at V and 2 bases at J, with 12 bases in the middle.

This clone has a handful of counts. The chain employs TRBV6-5 and TRBJ1-5; a weak D match, TRBD1 (6 bases). This CDR3 comprises 15 residues. In germline, CDR1 is MNHEY, CDR2 SVGAGI. V shed 2 bases and J shed 4 bases, with 12 bases lying between them. The CDR3 loop reads CASSYTGSGNQPQHF. Here the CDR3 DNA reads TGTGCCAGCAGTTACACAGGGTCAGGAAATCAGCCCCAGCATTTT.